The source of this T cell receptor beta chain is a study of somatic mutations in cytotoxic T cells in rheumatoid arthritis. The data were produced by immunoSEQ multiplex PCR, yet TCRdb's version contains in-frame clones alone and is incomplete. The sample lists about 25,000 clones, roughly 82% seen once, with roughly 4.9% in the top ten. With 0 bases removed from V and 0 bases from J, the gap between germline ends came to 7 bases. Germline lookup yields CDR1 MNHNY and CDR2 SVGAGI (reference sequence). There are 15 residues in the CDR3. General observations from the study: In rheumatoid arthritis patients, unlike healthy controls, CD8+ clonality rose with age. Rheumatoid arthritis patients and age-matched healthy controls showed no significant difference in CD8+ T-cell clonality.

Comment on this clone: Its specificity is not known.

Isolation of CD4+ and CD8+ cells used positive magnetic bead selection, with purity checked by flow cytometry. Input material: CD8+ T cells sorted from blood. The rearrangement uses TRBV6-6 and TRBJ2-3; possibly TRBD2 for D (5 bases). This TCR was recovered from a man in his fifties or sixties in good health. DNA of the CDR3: TGTGCCAGCAGTTACTCGGGGAGTAGCACAGATACGCAGTATTTT. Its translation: CASSYSGSSTDTQYF.